This TCR beta chain was sequenced for a study of blood T cell repertoires in COVID-19. On the study more broadly: Acute and convalescent COVID-19 samples came from the United States, Italy and Spain. PBMCs, B-cell-depleted T cells, or T cells provided the cDNA or gDNA that made up the material.

The CDR3 contains 18 residues. Trimming removed 2 bases from V and 3 bases from J, with 22 bases in between. Per the germline V gene, CDR1 is LGHDT and CDR2 is YNNKEL (reference sequence). Under the authors' procedure: From reference gene primer amplification, estimates of nucleated cell counts were derived. Using immunoSEQ multiplex PCR, the repertoire was profiled, and TCRdb retains in-frame clones only, with some absent. V and J calls and clone size are those listed in that table; D and trimming were worked out from the DNA. The table shows about 36,000 clones, with around 80% occurring only once. This clone was found a few times.

This chain connects TRBV3-1 (or the pseudogene TRBV3-2) to TRBJ2-5; TRBD2 might be the D (6 bases). Sequenced sample: peripheral blood. This TCR was recovered from a man between 70 and 80 years old with acute or convalescent COVID-19. CDR3 residues: CASSQLMPLGGQEETQYF. Written as DNA, the CDR3 is TGTGCCAGCAGCCAACTAATGCCCCTCGGGGGTCAGGAAGAGACCCAGTACTTC.